The present entry profiles one T cell receptor beta chain with its context. This sample is drawn from a study of shared clonotypes between healthy human individuals. Study context: Donors were a couple of women and a few men aged 18 to 49.

Method: immunoSEQ multiplex PCR; TCRdb's copy keeps in-frame clones and lacks some. The profile covers 550,000 to 700,000 clones, with around three quarters appearing a single time and around 1.7% taken by the ten largest. This sequence was found in a woman in her twenties or thirties in good health. Sequences were obtained from memory CD4+ T cells sorted from blood. Noted subset: CD45RA-negative fraction.

CDR3 bases: TGCGCCAGCAGCCACATCCGAGCCAACACAGATACGCAGTATTTT. Protein sequence: CASSHIRANTDTQYF. The rearrangement joins TRBV4-1 to TRBJ2-3; D gene uncertain. The length of the CDR3 is 15 residues. Germline CDR1 and CDR2: MGHRA and YSYEKL. Trimming took 3 bases from V and 2 from J, leaving 12 bases between them.